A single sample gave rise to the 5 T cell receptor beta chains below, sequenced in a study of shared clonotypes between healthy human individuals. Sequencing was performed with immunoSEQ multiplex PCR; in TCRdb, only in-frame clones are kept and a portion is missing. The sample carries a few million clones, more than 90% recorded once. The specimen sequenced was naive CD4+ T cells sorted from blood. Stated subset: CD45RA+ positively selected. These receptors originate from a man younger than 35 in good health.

CDR3: CASSLGRIGNEKLFF. Here the CDR3 DNA reads TGTGCCAGCAGCCTTGGGAGGATTGGTAATGAAAAACTGTTTTTT. This chain joins TRBV7-9 and TRBJ1-4; D gene ambiguous. The CDR3 contains 15 residues. From germline, CDR1 is SEHNR and CDR2 FQNEAQ (reference sequence). V was cut by 5 bases and J by 4 bases, with 14 bases left in between. Combining the CDR3 with reference TRBV7-9 and TRBJ1-4 gives the whole variable domain DTGVSQNPRHKITKRGQNVTFRCDPISEHNRLYWYRQTLGQGPEFLTYFQNEAQLEKSRLLSDRFSAERPKGSFSTLEIQRTEQGDSAMYLCASSLGRIGNEKLFFGSGTQLSVL.

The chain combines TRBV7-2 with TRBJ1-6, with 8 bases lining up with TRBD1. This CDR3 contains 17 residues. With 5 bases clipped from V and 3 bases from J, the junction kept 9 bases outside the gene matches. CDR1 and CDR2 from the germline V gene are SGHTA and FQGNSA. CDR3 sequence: CASSHGQGGSYNSPLHF. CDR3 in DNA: TGTGCCAGCAGCCACGGACAGGGCGGAAGCTATAATTCACCCCTCCACTTT.

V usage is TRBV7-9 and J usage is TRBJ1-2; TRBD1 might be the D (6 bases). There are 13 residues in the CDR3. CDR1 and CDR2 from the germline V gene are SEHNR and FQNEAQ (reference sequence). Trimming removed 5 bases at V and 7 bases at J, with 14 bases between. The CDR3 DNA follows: TGTGCCAGCAGCCCTCAGGGGCATCTTGGCTACACCTTC. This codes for CASSPQGHLGYTF.

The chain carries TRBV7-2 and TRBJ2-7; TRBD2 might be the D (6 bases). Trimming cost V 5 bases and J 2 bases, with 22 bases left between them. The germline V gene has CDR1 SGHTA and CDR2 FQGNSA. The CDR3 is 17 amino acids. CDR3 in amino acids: CASSHLTVAGTAYEQYF. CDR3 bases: TGTGCCAGCAGCCACTTAACCGTGGCAGGGACTGCCTACGAGCAGTACTTC.

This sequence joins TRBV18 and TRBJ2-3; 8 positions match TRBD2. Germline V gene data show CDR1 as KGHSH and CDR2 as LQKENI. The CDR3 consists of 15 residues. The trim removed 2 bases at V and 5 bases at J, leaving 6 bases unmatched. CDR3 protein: CASSPALADVDTQYF. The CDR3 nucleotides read TGTGCCAGCTCACCAGCACTAGCGGACGTAGATACGCAGTATTTT.